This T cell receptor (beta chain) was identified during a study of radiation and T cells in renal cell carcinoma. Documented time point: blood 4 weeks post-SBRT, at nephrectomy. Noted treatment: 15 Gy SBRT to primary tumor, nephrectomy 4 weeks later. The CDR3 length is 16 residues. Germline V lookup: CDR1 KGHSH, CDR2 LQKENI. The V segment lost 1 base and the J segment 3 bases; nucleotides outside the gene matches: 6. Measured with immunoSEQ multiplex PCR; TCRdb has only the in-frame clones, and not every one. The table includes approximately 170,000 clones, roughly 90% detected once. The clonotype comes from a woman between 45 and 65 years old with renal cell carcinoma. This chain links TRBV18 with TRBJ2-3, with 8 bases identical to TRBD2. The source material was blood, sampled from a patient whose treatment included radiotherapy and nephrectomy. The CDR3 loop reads CASSPQGGGSTDTQYF. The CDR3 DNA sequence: TGTGCCAGCTCACCACAGGGCGGGGGGTCTACAGATACGCAGTATTTT.